Listed below are T cell receptor beta chains from one sample, sequenced in a study of shared clonotypes between healthy human individuals. Data came from immunoSEQ multiplex PCR; TCRdb stores just in-frame clones and leaves some out. The table records about 2.4 million clones, 93% of them present only once. Sequencing was performed on naive CD4+ T cells from PBMCs. The receptors originated from a man between 18 and 29 years old in good health. Some clones in this sample may be carry-over from other donors' samples. CDR3s include the opening cysteine and the closing phenylalanine or tryptophan. For some rows the clone size is stated as once, few or many, or as a class when expanded; others skip it.

.	16	TRBV5-4	TRBJ1-4	CASSPWTGTGNEKLFF
once	16	TRBV5-1	TRBJ2-5	CASSSGMWAEQETQYF
.	14	TRBV6-6	TRBJ1-1	CASSQTGFDTEAFF
.	15	TRBV4-2	.	CASSTPTGRLNEQYF
.	15	TRBV6-1	TRBJ2-3	CASSVGLAVADTQYF
.	14	TRBV5-1	TRBJ2-7	CASSPPDRPSEQYF
.	19	TRBV28	TRBJ2-1	CASSYPRGRQRSSYNEQFF
.	12	TRBV30	TRBJ2-3	CAWTPGSDTQYF
.	18	TRBV6-1	TRBJ2-5	CASSEALRGVGRKETQYF
.	16	TRBV5-1	TRBJ2-2	CASSLPGTGNTGELFF
.	14	TRBV6-5	TRBJ1-3	CASSYGLTGNTIYF
once	14	TRBV28	TRBJ1-2	CASSSETGRYGYTF
.	15	TRBV28	TRBJ2-7	CASSTKTGGAYEQYF
.	12	TRBV10-3	TRBJ1-5	CATRQGNQPQHF
.	16	TRBV7-2	TRBJ2-7	CASSFPPSGRDREQYF
once	13	TRBV19	TRBJ2-2	CASRTPGAGELFF
.	13	TRBV2	TRBJ1-6	CASSWTHNSPLHF
.	14	TRBV7-3	TRBJ2-5	CASSPGAAKETQYF
.	14	TRBV5-1	TRBJ2-5	CASSLEGVEETQYF
.	14	TRBV19	TRBJ1-2	CASRSLGASDGYTF
.	17	TRBV9	TRBJ1-4	CASSPSGTGGVGEKLFF
.	13	TRBV10-3	TRBJ2-3	CATTGGRTDTQYF
.	17	TRBV5-1	TRBJ2-2	CASSLQKAGVLSGELFF
.	14	TRBV2	TRBJ2-3	CASSVQALPDTQYF
.	16	TRBV10-1	TRBJ2-2	CASRGGGAQGTGELFF
.	17	TRBV7-6	TRBJ2-5	CASSSAEGVVGRSTQYF
.	13	TRBV2	TRBJ1-1	CASSRLAHTEAFF
.	16	TRBV27	TRBJ2-3	CASSLFHPAGLDTQYF
.	14	TRBV2	TRBJ1-5	CASSEQGLEQPQHF
.	15	TRBV7-2	TRBJ2-3	CASSWTGGDTDTQYF
.	12	TRBV7-9	TRBJ2-7	CASTQTQGPAVF
.	15	TRBV4-1	TRBJ2-2	CASSPASTGTGELFF
.	14	TRBV9	TRBJ1-1	CASSVGQSDYEAFF
.	13	TRBV27	TRBJ1-5	CASRGWGDQPQHF
.	14	TRBV29-1	TRBJ1-5	CSVGEVTGGQPQHF
.	14	TRBV5-1	TRBJ2-7	CASTLAVNSYEQYF
.	14	TRBV28	TRBJ2-7	CASSPRDGGYEQYF
.	13	TRBV27	TRBJ1-2	CASAVQGTYGYTF
.	14	TRBV7-8	TRBJ1-5	CASAMGDGNQPQHF
once	15	TRBV2	TRBJ2-1	CASSELGLALSEQFF
few	12	TRBV30	TRBJ1-5	CASGQGNQPQHF
few	13	TRBV2	TRBJ2-7	CASMRQGTYEQYF
.	18	TRBV4-2	TRBJ2-1	CASSQPVAVGSSYNEQFF
.	17	TRBV5-1	TRBJ2-7	CASSLARGTSGMGEQYF
.	15	TRBV7-3	TRBJ2-3	CASSLGGFVADTQYF
.	11	TRBV6-5	TRBJ2-7	CASTHRAEQYF